Shown below are 12 T cell receptor beta chains from a single sample sequenced in a study of cytomegalovirus exposure and HLA in healthy donors. With 60 Vbeta and 13 Jbeta primers, the PCR was carried out. Assay: immunoSEQ multiplex PCR; the TCRdb copy retains only in-frame clones and omits some. The sample lists under 200,000 clones, around 87% seen once, with under 1.2% in the top ten. The sequenced sample consisted of PBMCs. Receptor source: a boy between 2 and 10 years old in good health and CMV-seronegative.

The sample holds one count of this clone. The chain employs TRBV6-1 and TRBJ1-1; the D is unclear. V was cut by 5 bases and J by 8 bases, with 12 bases left in between. Germline CDR1 MNHNS, CDR2 SASEGT. The CDR3 totals 12 residues. CDR3 sequence (DNA): TGTGCCAGCAGTTTCTTACTAGCGGAAGCTTTCTTT. Translation: CASSFLLAEAFF.

A note on this clone: Since no conserved phenylalanine or tryptophan closes the CDR3, a read error is the likely cause. Because the CDR3's place on the DNA is in doubt, the DNA is left out and the CDR3 is given as listed by TCRdb. This chain uses TRBV15 with TRBJ1-2; the D call TRBD1 from the table was never checked on the DNA. The CDR3 sequence runs 14 residues, both termini included. In germline, CDR1 is LNHNV, CDR2 YYDKDF (reference sequence). The CDR3 loop reads CATSRDPGQGAPAV.

The chain combines TRBV5-1 with TRBJ2-4; 7 bases match TRBD2. CDR3 length: 17 residues. Germline V gives CDR1 SGHRS, CDR2 YFSETQ. Losses at the gene ends were 4 bases for V and 0 bases for J; bases not matched to a gene: 10. DNA for the CDR3: TGCGCCAGCAGCCCCCAGGGAGGGAGGTTAGCCAAAAACATTCAGTACTTC. The encoded protein is CASSPQGGRLAKNIQYF.

V and J are TRBV7-9 and TRBJ2-3; the match to TRBD2 covers 9 bases. Germline CDR1 is SEHNR and CDR2 is FQNEAQ (reference sequence). J lost 4 bases, V lost 2 bases, and 7 bases had no gene match. The CDR3 is 16 residues long. CDR3 sequence (DNA): TGTGCCAGCAGCTTATTAGCGGGGGAGGTAGCAGATACGCAGTATTTT. This gives the protein CASSLLAGEVADTQYF.

This chain connects TRBV2 to TRBJ2-7; 9 bases are shared with TRBD2. Germline V gives CDR1 SNHLY, CDR2 FYNNEI. Trimming removed 8 bases from V and 6 bases from J; junction bases left unmatched: 17. The CDR3 is 16 residues long. The CDR3 bases are TGTGCCAGCGTCCCCCGTCGGGCTAGCGGGACTATCGAGCAGTACTTC. Its protein is CASVPRRASGTIEQYF.

This chain uses TRBV6-5 with TRBJ1-1; D perhaps matches TRBD1 (6 bases). Germline-derived CDR1 and CDR2 are MNHEY and SVGAGI. The CDR3 sequence is 12 residues long. Trimming shortened V by 5 bases and J by 8 bases, and 12 bases separated the two germline ends. CDR3 amino acids: CASSPDRREAFF. The CDR3 bases are TGTGCCAGCAGTCCCGACAGGAGGGAAGCTTTCTTT.

V and J are TRBV28 and TRBJ1-2; weak D call: TRBD1 (5 bases). Germline V CDR1 and CDR2: MDHEN, SYDVKM. Trimming took off 3 bases at V and 4 bases at J, with 12 bases between the two ends. The CDR3 consists of 14 residues. The CDR3 coding sequence is TGTGCCAGCAGTTTCAGGGATCGGGTCTATGGCTACACCTTC. It codes for CASSFRDRVYGYTF.

The chain recombines TRBV28 with TRBJ2-1; 7 bases are shared with TRBD2. Germline V CDR1 and CDR2: MDHEN, SYDVKM. V was pared by 6 bases and J by 5 bases, with 7 bases of the junction left unmatched. This CDR3 region has 14 residues. The CDR3 DNA follows: TGTGCCAGCAGGGCGGCTAGCGGACACAATGAGCAGTTCTTC. Protein sequence: CASRAASGHNEQFF.

The rearrangement links TRBV7-9 to TRBJ2-2; D is uncertain. CDR1 and CDR2 from the germline V gene are SEHNR and FQNEAQ (reference sequence). CDR3 size: 14 residues. The V end lost 4 bases, the J end lost 0 bases, and 6 bases lay between the germline ends. This CDR3 reads CASSYRSNTGELFF. CDR3 DNA sequence: TGTGCCAGCAGCTACAGATCGAACACCGGGGAGCTGTTTTTT.

V usage is TRBV7-9 and J usage is TRBJ1-1, with D perhaps TRBD1 (5 bases). This CDR3 contains 13 residues. Trimming took off 5 bases at V and 8 bases at J, with 15 bases between the two ends. Germline V CDR1 and CDR2: SEHNR, FQNEAQ (reference sequence). This CDR3 reads CASSPRQHQEAFF. The CDR3 nucleotides read TGTGCCAGCAGCCCTAGACAGCATCAAGAAGCTTTCTTT. Variable domain in full (rest from reference TRBV7-9 and TRBJ1-1): DTGVSQNPRHKITKRGQNVTFRCDPISEHNRLYWYRQTLGQGPEFLTYFQNEAQLEKSRLLSDRFSAERPKGSFSTLEIQRTEQGDSAMYLCASSPRQHQEAFFGQGTRLTVV.

The chain carries TRBV27 and TRBJ2-1; 15 positions agree with TRBD2. The CDR3 is 18 residues long. V gave up 4 bases and J gave up 2 bases; unmatched junction bases: 6. In germline, CDR1 is MNHEY, CDR2 SMNVEV (reference sequence). CDR3 coding DNA: TGTGCCAGCAGTTCCGGGACTAGCGGGGGGTTTCCCTACAATGAGCAGTTCTTC. Translated: CASSSGTSGGFPYNEQFF.

CDR3 sequence: CASSFEFFYEQYF. The CDR3 bases are TGTGCCAGCAGTTTCGAGTTTTTCTACGAGCAGTACTTC. The chain joins TRBV28 to TRBJ2-7; no definite D call. Trimming took 3 bases from V and 3 from J, leaving 9 bases between them. The germline V gene has CDR1 MDHEN and CDR2 SYDVKM. The CDR3 contains 13 residues.